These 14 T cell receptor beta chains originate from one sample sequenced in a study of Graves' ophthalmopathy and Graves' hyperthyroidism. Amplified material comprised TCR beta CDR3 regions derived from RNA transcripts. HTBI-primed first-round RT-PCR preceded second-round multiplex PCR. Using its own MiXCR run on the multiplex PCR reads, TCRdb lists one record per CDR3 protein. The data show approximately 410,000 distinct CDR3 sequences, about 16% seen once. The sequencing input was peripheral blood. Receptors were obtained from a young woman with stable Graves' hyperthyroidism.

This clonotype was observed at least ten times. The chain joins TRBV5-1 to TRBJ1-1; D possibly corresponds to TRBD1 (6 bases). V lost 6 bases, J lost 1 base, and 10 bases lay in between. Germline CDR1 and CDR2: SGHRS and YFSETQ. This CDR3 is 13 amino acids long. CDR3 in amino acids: CASTGEGNTEAFF. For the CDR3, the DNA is TGCGCCAGCACAGGGGAGGGGAACACTGAAGCTTTCTTT.

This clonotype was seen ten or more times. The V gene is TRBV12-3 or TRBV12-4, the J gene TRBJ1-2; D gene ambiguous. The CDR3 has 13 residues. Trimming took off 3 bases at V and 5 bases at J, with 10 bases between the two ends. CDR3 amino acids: CASSFGSQYGYTF. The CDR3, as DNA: TGTGCCAGCAGTTTCGGCAGTCAATATGGCTACACCTTC.

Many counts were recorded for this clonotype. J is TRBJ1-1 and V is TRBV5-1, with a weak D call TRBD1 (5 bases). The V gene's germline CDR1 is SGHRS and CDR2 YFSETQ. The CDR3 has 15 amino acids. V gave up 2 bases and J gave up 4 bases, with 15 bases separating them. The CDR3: CASSFYTGLLTEAFF. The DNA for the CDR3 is TGCGCCAGCAGCTTCTACACAGGACTGCTCACTGAAGCTTTCTTT.

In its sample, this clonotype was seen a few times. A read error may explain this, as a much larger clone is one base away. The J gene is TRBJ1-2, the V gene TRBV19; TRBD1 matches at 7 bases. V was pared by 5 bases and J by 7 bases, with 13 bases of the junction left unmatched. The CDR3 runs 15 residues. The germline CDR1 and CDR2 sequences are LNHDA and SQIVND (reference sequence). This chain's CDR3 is CASSPTGTERSGYTF. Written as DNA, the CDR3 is TGTGCCAGTAGTCCAACCGGGACAGAGCGCTCTGGCTACACCTTC.

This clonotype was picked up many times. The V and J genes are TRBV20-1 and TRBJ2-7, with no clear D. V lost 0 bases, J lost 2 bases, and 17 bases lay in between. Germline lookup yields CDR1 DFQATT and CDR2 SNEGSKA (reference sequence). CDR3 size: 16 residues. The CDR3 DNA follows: TGCAGTGCTAGAGACCCAAAGGCTGGGTCCACCTACGAGCAGTACTTC. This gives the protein CSARDPKAGSTYEQYF.

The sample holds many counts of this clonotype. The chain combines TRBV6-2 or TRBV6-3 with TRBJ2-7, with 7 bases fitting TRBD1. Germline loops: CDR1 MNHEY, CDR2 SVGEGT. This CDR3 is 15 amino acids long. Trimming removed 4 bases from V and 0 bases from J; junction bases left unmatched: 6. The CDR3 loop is CASSSRGGPSYEQYF. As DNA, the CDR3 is TGTGCCAGCAGTTCGAGAGGGGGCCCCTCCTACGAGCAGTACTTC.

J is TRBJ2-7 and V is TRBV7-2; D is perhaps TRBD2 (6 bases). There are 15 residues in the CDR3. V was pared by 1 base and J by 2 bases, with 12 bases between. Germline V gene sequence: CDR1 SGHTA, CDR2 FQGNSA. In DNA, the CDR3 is TGTGCCAGCAGCTTAGGCGCTAGCGAGGCCTACGAGCAGTACTTC. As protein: CASSLGASEAYEQYF.

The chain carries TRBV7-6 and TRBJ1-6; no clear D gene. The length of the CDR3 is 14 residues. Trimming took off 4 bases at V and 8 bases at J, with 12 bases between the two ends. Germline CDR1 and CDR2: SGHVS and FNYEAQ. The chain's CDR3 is CASSSQDGHSPLHF. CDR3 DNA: TGTGCCAGCAGCTCCCAGGACGGCCATTCACCCCTCCACTTT.

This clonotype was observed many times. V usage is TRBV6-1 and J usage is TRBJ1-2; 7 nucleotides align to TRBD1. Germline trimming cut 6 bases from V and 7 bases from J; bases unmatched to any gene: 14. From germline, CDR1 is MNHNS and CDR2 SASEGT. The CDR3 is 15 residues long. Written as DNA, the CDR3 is TGTGCCAGCAGCCAGATAAACAGGGGAGGAAGTGGCTACACCTTC. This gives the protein CASSQINRGGSGYTF.

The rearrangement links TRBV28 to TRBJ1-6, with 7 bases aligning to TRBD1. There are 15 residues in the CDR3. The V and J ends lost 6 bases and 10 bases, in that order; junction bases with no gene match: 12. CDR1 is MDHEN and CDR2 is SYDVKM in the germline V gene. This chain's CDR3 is CASSRGADRRSPLHF. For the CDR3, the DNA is TGTGCCAGCAGCCGCGGGGCGGACAGGCGCTCACCCCTCCACTTT.

The CDR3 region has the DNA TGTGCCAGCAGTCTAGGACACGTCCCTGAAGCTTTCTTT. Translation: CASSLGHVPEAFF. The chain couples TRBV12-3 or TRBV12-4 to TRBJ1-1; maybe TRBD1 (5 bases). Trimming pared 5 bases from V and 6 bases from J, leaving 13 bases between. The CDR3 loop spans 13 amino acids.

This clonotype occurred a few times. CDR3 sequence: CASSLVQGRSETQYF. The DNA of the CDR3 is TGTGCCAGCAGCTTAGTGCAGGGGCGGTCAGAGACCCAGTACTTC. V gene TRBV7-2 combines with J gene TRBJ2-5; possibly TRBD1 for D (6 bases). CDR1 and CDR2 from the germline V gene are SGHTA and FQGNSA. The CDR3 covers 15 residues. V was shortened by 1 base and J by 4 bases, with 13 bases between the two germline ends.

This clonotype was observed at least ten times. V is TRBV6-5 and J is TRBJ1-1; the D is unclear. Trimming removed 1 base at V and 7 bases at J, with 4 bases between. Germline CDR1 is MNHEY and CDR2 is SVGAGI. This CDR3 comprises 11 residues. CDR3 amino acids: CASSYWDEAFF. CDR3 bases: TGTGCCAGCAGTTACTGGGATGAAGCTTTCTTT.

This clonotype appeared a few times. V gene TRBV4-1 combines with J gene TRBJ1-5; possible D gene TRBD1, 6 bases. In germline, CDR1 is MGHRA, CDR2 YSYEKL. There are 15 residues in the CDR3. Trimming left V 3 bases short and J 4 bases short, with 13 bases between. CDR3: CASSHYTGSNQPQHF. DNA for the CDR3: TGCGCCAGCAGCCATTATACAGGGAGTAATCAGCCCCAGCATTTT.